The rows below give T cell receptor beta chains drawn from one sample of a study of response to subunit inactivated influenza vaccine. TCRdb reanalysed the RT-PCR reads using MiXCR and keeps one entry per CDR3 protein. The repertoire consists of about 650,000 distinct CDR3 sequences, with about 15% occurring once and the leading ten covering 6.5% to 8%. The source material was PBMCs from blood, sampled 14 days before vaccination. The receptors were sampled from a man aged 45-65 years who received an inactivated influenza vaccine. The CDR3 runs from the conserved cysteine through the conserved F or W. A D gene is named only where the DNA matches it firmly. Clone size, where shown, is once, few, many, or a class for clones that have expanded.

d_call	v_call	j_call	clone_size	cdr3_aa	cdr3_nt
TRBD2	TRBV14	TRBJ2-3	many	CASSQERLAGITDTQYF	TGTGCCAGCAGCCAAGAAAGGCTAGCGGGAATCACAGATACGCAGTATTTT
NA	TRBV9	TRBJ2-7	NA	CASSVAQRTYEQYF	TGTGCCAGCAGCGTAGCACAGCGAACCTACGAGCAGTACTTC
TRBD2	TRBV20-1	TRBJ2-7	NA	CSAKPLPTSGRGNEQYF	TGCAGTGCTAAACCTCTGCCGACTAGCGGGAGAGGGAACGAGCAGTACTTC
NA	TRBV7-2	TRBJ2-3	many	CASSPISTDTQYF	TGTGCCAGCAGCCCTATTAGCACAGATACGCAGTATTTT
TRBD2	TRBV4-3	TRBJ2-3	few	CASSQVLAGNTDTQYF	TGCGCCAGCAGCCAGGTACTAGCGGGAAACACAGATACGCAGTATTTT
NA	TRBV14	TRBJ2-5	few	CASSRKEGWAAQETQYF	TGTGCCAGCAGCCGAAAAGAGGGTTGGGCAGCCCAAGAGACCCAGTACTTC
NA	TRBV18	TRBJ2-1	once	CASSPQYRSAYNEQFF	TGTGCCAGCTCACCACAGTATCGGAGCGCCTACAATGAGCAGTTCTTC
NA	TRBV6-2/TRBV6-3	TRBJ1-6	few	CASSYSPNNSPLHF	TGTGCCAGCAGTTACTCGCCCAATAATTCACCCCTCCACTTT
NA	TRBV7-9	TRBJ2-3	NA	CASSFHGSSTDTQYF	TGTGCCAGCAGCTTCCACGGGTCTAGCACAGATACGCAGTATTTT
NA	TRBV14	TRBJ2-5	few	CASSQIGGALEETQYF	TGTGCCAGCAGCCAAATTGGCGGAGCACTTGAAGAGACCCAGTACTTC
NA	TRBV20-1	TRBJ2-1	NA	CSARVNSAGSYNEQFF	TGCAGTGCTAGAGTCAATTCAGCGGGTTCCTACAATGAGCAGTTCTTC
NA	TRBV6-1	TRBJ2-1	NA	CASSEALRLNEQFF	TGTGCCAGCAGTGAAGCGCTTCGGCTCAATGAGCAGTTCTTC
NA	TRBV12-5	TRBJ2-2	few	CASGLGESGELFF	TGTGCTAGTGGTTTAGGGGAATCCGGGGAGCTGTTTTTT
TRBD1	TRBV28	TRBJ1-5	many	CASILRAGGQPQHF	TGTGCCAGCATCCTCAGGGCAGGGGGTCAGCCCCAGCATTTT
NA	TRBV2	TRBJ2-3	NA	CASSEPGRMDTQYF	TGTGCCAGCAGTGAACCGGGACGCATGGATACGCAGTATTTT
NA	TRBV18	TRBJ2-1	many	CASSPPGRTYNEQFF	TGTGCCAGCTCACCACCGGGACGGACATACAATGAGCAGTTCTTC
NA	TRBV20-1	TRBJ2-2	few	CSARPGINTGELFF	TGCAGTGCCAGACCGGGAATTAACACCGGGGAGCTGTTTTTT
NA	TRBV6-1	TRBJ1-5	NA	CASRGDSVNQPQHF	TGTGCCAGCAGGGGCGACAGTGTCAATCAGCCCCAGCATTTT
TRBD1	TRBV10-3	TRBJ1-2	few	CAIKQGNGYTF	TGTGCCATCAAACAGGGGAATGGCTACACCTTC
NA	TRBV20-1	TRBJ2-5	NA	CSARDRPGRGQETQYF	TGCAGTGCTAGAGATCGGCCAGGGAGAGGGCAAGAGACCCAGTACTTC
TRBD1	TRBV7-9	TRBJ2-7	NA	CASRPFDRAEQYF	TGTGCCAGCAGACCATTCGACAGGGCCGAGCAGTACTTC
NA	TRBV20-1	TRBJ1-1	few	CSARDSSRAFNTEAFF	TGCAGTGCTAGAGATTCCTCCAGGGCGTTTAACACTGAAGCTTTCTTT
NA	TRBV2	TRBJ1-1	few	CASGLINTEAFF	TGTGCCAGCGGCCTCATAAACACTGAAGCTTTCTTT
NA	TRBV12-3/TRBV12-4	TRBJ1-4	many	CASSLEGLTGKLFF	TGTGCCAGCAGTTTAGAGGGACTTACGGGAAAACTGTTTTTT
NA	TRBV7-9	TRBJ2-7	few	CASSLLQDNEQYF	TGTGCCAGCAGCTTACTTCAGGATAACGAGCAGTACTTC
TRBD1	TRBV3-1	TRBJ2-7	many	CASSQEGGFSYEQYF	TGTGCCAGCAGCCAAGAAGGGGGCTTCTCCTACGAGCAGTACTTC
NA	TRBV4-2	TRBJ2-2	few	CASSQGDPFYRVRGNTGELFF	TGTGCCAGCAGCCAAGGAGATCCCTTTTACAGGGTGAGGGGGAACACCGGGGAGCTGTTTTTT
NA	TRBV25-1	TRBJ1-6	NA	CASREVGQVYNSPLHF	TGTGCCAGCAGAGAGGTGGGTCAGGTGTATAATTCACCCCTCCACTTT
NA	TRBV5-1	TRBJ2-3	NA	CASSLLKDRTKDTQYF	TGCGCCAGCAGCCTCCTTAAGGACAGGACTAAGGATACGCAGTATTTT
NA	TRBV12-3/TRBV12-4	TRBJ2-3	few	CASSFVGDTQYF	TGTGCCAGCAGTTTTGTTGGAGATACGCAGTATTTT
NA	TRBV29-1	TRBJ2-1	NA	CSVETYGNEQFF	TGCAGCGTTGAAACCTACGGCAATGAGCAGTTCTTC
NA	TRBV20-1	TRBJ2-3	many	CTGRGYSTDTQYF	TGCACCGGTAGAGGGTACAGCACAGATACGCAGTATTTT
TRBD1	TRBV7-9	TRBJ2-1	NA	CASISEQGHNEQFF	TGTGCCAGCATCTCAGAACAGGGGCACAATGAGCAGTTCTTC
TRBD1	TRBV6-5	TRBJ1-2	once	CASSYSTGVIGGYTF	TGTGCCAGCAGTTACTCGACAGGGGTTATAGGTGGCTACACCTTC
TRBD2	TRBV10-3	TRBJ2-5	NA	CAISPTSGRRETQYF	TGTGCCATCAGTCCGACTAGCGGGAGAAGGGAGACCCAGTACTTC
NA	TRBV15	TRBJ2-7	NA	CATSRDPSHPNPYEQYF	TGTGCCACCAGCAGAGATCCCTCGCACCCGAACCCTTACGAGCAGTACTTC
NA	TRBV9	TRBJ2-3	NA	CASSVSGDLDTQYF	TGTGCCAGCAGCGTAAGTGGTGATCTCGATACGCAGTATTTT
TRBD2	TRBV3-1	TRBJ2-7	few	CASSQTKRLAEIYEQYF	TGTGCCAGCAGCCAAACGAAGAGGCTAGCGGAGATCTACGAGCAGTACTTC
NA	TRBV4-1	TRBJ2-1	few	CASSLQGYLVDEQFF	TGCGCCAGCAGCCTTCAGGGGTATTTGGTCGATGAGCAGTTCTTC
TRBD1	TRBV3-1	TRBJ2-2	many	CASSQHPGQGTGELFF	TGTGCCAGCAGCCAACATCCGGGACAGGGTACCGGGGAGCTGTTTTTT
TRBD2	TRBV20-1	TRBJ2-5	NA	CSARDLLGLAGGRETQYF	TGCAGTGCTAGAGATTTACTGGGACTAGCGGGAGGGCGGGAGACCCAGTACTTC
TRBD2	TRBV29-1	TRBJ2-1	few	CSVGATSGMSNEQFF	TGCAGCGTGGGGGCGACTAGCGGGATGAGCAATGAGCAGTTCTTC
NA	TRBV3-1	TRBJ2-7	NA	CASSQGEQSEQYF	TGTGCCAGCAGCCAAGGGGAACAGAGCGAGCAGTACTTC
TRBD1	TRBV5-1	TRBJ1-2	NA	CASSRSGTGSGYTF	TGCGCCAGCAGCCGTTCCGGGACAGGGTCTGGCTACACCTTC
TRBD2	TRBV6-5	TRBJ2-3	few	CASSSSGGPIDTQYF	TGTGCCAGCAGTTCGTCGGGGGGACCGATAGATACGCAGTATTTT
TRBD2	TRBV7-6	TRBJ2-1	many	CASSISGGGLNEQFF	TGTGCCAGCAGCATTAGCGGGGGGGGCCTCAATGAGCAGTTCTTC
NA	TRBV2	TRBJ2-7	NA	CASSEANYEQYF	TGTGCCAGCAGTGAGGCTAACTACGAGCAGTACTTC
TRBD2	TRBV20-1	TRBJ2-3	few	CSALAGGATDTQYF	TGCAGTGCTCTAGCGGGAGGTGCTACAGATACGCAGTATTTT
NA	TRBV10-2	TRBJ2-7	NA	CASSESTRDEQYF	TGCGCCAGCAGTGAGTCGACCAGGGACGAGCAGTACTTC
NA	TRBV6-5	TRBJ1-1	few	CASSYQGTVAFF	TGTGCCAGCAGTTATCAGGGGACCGTGGCTTTCTTT
TRBD1	TRBV4-1	TRBJ2-7	few	CASSRSGTGPYEQYF	TGCGCCAGCAGCCGCTCCGGGACAGGCCCCTACGAGCAGTACTTC
NA	TRBV10-3	TRBJ1-6	NA	CAISDPHGNNSPLHF	TGTGCCATCAGTGATCCCCACGGGAATAATTCACCCCTCCACTTT
TRBD1	TRBV6-2/TRBV6-3	TRBJ2-1	NA	CASRKIDRGEFF	TGTGCCAGCCGGAAAATCGACAGGGGCGAGTTCTTC
NA	TRBV28	TRBJ1-5	few	CATTGTLNQPQHF	TGTGCCACAACAGGGACTCTCAATCAGCCCCAGCATTTT
NA	TRBV20-1	TRBJ1-4	NA	CSAAGDPTGRKLFF	TGCAGTGCTGCCGGGGATCCTACAGGGCGAAAACTGTTTTTT
TRBD2	TRBV20-1	TRBJ2-5	NA	CSALTSGGQETQYF	TGCAGTGCTTTGACTAGCGGGGGTCAAGAGACCCAGTACTTC
NA	TRBV4-3	TRBJ2-1	many	CASSQELAAYNEQFF	TGCGCCAGCAGCCAAGAACTAGCCGCCTACAATGAGCAGTTCTTC
NA	TRBV19	TRBJ2-2	NA	CASSIRAASTGELFF	TGTGCCAGTAGCATCCGGGCCGCCTCCACCGGGGAGCTGTTTTTT
NA	TRBV3-1	TRBJ2-2	NA	CASSQSGTPHGELFF	TGTGCCAGCAGCCAATCCGGGACTCCTCACGGGGAGCTGTTTTTT